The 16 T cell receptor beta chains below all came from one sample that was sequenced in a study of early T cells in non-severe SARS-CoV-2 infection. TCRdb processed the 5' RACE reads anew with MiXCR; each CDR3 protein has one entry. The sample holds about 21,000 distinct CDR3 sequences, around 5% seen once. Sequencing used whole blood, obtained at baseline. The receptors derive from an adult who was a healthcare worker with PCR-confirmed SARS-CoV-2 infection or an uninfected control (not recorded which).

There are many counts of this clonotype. CDR3 DNA: TGCGCCAGCAGCCACAGAGAAGGAGATACGCAGTATTTT. It is translated as CASSHREGDTQYF. The J gene is TRBJ2-3, the V gene TRBV4-3; D gene ambiguous. This CDR3 has 13 amino acids. The V end was cut by 3 bases, the J end by 5 bases, with 9 bases between. Germline CDR1 and CDR2: LGHNA and YSLEER.

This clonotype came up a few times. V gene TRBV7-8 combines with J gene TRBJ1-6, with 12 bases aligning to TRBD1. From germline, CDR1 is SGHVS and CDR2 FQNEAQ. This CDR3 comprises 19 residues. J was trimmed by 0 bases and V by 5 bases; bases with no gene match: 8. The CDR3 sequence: CASSRGTGGSSSYNSPLHF. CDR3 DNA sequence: TGTGCCAGCAGCCGGGGGACAGGGGGCTCGAGCTCCTATAATTCACCCCTCCACTTT.

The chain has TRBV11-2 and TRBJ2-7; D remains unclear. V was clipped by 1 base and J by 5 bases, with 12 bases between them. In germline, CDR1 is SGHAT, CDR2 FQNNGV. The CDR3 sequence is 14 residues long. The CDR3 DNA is TGTGCCAGCAGCTTAGCAGGCCCACCCCACGAGCAGTACTTC. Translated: CASSLAGPPHEQYF.

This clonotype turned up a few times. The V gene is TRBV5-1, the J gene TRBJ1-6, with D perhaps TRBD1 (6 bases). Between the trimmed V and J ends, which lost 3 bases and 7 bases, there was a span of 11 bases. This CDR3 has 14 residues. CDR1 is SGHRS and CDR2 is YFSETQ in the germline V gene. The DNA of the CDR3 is TGCGCCAGCAGCTCCGTAGGACAGAATTCACCCCTCCACTTT. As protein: CASSSVGQNSPLHF.

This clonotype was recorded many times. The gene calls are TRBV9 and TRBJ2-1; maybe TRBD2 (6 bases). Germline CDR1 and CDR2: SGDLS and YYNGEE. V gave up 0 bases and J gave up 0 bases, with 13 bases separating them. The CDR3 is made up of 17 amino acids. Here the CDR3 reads CASSVGDSLSSYNEQFF. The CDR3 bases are TGTGCCAGCAGCGTAGGGGACTCCTTGAGCTCCTACAATGAGCAGTTCTTC.

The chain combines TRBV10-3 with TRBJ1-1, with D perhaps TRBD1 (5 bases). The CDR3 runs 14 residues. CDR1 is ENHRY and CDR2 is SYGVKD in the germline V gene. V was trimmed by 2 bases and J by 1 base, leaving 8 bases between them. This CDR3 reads CAISEGHRNTEAFF. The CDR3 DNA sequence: TGTGCCATCAGTGAGGGACATAGGAACACTGAAGCTTTCTTT.

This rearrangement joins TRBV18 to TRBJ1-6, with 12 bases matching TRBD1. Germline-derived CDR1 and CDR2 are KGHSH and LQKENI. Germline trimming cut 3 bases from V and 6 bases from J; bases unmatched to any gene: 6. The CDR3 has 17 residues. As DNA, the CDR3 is TGTGCCAGCTCACCTCCGGGACAGGGGGCTAGTAATTCACCCCTCCACTTT. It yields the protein CASSPPGQGASNSPLHF.

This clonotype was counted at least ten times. The CDR3 region is CASSHGSVSKAFF. The CDR3 region has the DNA TGTGCCAGCAGCCACGGTTCGGTATCGAAAGCTTTCTTT. The chain carries TRBV3-1 and TRBJ1-1; D gene uncertain. CDR1 is LGHDT and CDR2 is YNNKEL in the germline V gene (reference sequence). Trimming cost V 3 bases and J 9 bases, with 14 bases left between them. The CDR3 sequence is 13 residues long.

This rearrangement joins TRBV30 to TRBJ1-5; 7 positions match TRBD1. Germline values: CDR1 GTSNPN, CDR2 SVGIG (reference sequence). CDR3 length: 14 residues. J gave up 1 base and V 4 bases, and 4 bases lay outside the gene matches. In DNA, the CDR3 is TGTGCCTGGAATCAGGGGGTAAGCAATCAGCCCCAGCATTTT. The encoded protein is CAWNQGVSNQPQHF.

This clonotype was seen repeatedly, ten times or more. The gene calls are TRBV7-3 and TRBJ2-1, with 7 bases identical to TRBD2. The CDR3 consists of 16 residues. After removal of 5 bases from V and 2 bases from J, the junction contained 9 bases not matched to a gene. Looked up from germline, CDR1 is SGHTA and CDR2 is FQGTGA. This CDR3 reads CASSQFAGEAYNEQFF. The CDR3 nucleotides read TGTGCCAGCAGCCAATTTGCGGGGGAGGCCTACAATGAGCAGTTCTTC.

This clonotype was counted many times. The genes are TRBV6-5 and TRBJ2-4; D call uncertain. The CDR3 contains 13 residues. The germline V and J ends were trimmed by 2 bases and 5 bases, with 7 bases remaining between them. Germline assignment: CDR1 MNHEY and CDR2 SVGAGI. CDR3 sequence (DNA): TGTGCCAGCAGTTACGAACCGGAAAACATTCAGTACTTC. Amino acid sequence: CASSYEPENIQYF.

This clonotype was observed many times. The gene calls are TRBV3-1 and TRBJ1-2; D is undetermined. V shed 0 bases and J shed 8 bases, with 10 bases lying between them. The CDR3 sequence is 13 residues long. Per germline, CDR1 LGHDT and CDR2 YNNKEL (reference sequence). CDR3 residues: CASSQEATGGYTF. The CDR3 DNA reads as TGTGCCAGCAGCCAAGAAGCAACGGGAGGCTACACCTTC.

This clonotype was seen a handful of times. Written as DNA, the CDR3 is TGTGCCAGCAGCGTCAATAGTGCAACTAATGAAAAACTGTTTTTT. Protein sequence: CASSVNSATNEKLFF. This chain uses TRBV7-2 with TRBJ1-4; D not certain. In germline, CDR1 is SGHTA, CDR2 FQGNSA. The CDR3 has 15 residues. V was cut by 5 bases and J by 0 bases, with 10 bases left in between.

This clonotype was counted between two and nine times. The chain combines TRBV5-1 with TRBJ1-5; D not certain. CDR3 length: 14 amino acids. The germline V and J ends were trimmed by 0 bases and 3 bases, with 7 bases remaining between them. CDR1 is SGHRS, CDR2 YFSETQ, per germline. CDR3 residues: CASSLEGTNQPQHF. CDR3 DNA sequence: TGCGCCAGCAGCTTGGAAGGTACCAATCAGCCCCAGCATTTT.

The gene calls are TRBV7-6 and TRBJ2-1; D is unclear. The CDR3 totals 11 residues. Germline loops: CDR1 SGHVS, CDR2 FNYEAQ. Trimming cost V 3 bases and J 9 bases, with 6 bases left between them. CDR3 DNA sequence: TGTGCCAGCAGCTTGAGTGGTGAGCAGTTCTTC. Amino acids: CASSLSGEQFF.

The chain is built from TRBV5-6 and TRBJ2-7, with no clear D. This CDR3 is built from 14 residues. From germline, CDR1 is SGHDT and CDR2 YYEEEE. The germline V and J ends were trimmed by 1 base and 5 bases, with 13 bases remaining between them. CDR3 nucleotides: TGTGCCAGCAGCTTGTTAGGCTGGGGAAACGAGCAGTACTTC. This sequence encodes CASSLLGWGNEQYF. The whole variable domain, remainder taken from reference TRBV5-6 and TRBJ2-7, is DAGVTQSPTHLIKTRGQQVTLRCSPKSGHDTVSWYQQALGQGPQFIFQYYEEEERQRGNFPDRFSGHQFPNYSSELNVNALLLGDSALYLCASSLLGWGNEQYFGPGTRLTVT.